The T cell receptor (beta chain) described here comes from a study of graft-versus-host responses after intestinal transplantation. Study-wide results and limits: GvH clones surfaced in recipient marrow, some emerging earlier in ileum or blood. Peak circulating GvH clone levels were associated with early post-transplant HvG declines.

This clone has just one count. The antigen is not known. Trimming removed 0 bases at V and 0 bases at J, with 15 bases between. The CDR3 is 19 residues long. The germline gives CDR1 MNHEY, CDR2 SMNVEV (reference sequence). Assay: immunoSEQ multiplex PCR; the TCRdb copy retains only in-frame clones and omits some. The data hold 25,000 to 35,000 clones, with about 85% observed a single time. Material: PBMCs, obtained about 420 days after intestinal transplantation. This sequence originates from a human patient who received an intestinal transplant, so some T cells may come from the graft donor. The chain uses TRBV27 and TRBJ1-6, with D maybe TRBD1 (6 bases). The DNA for the CDR3 is TGTGCCAGCAGTTTATCGGGGGGCCCCATGGGCTCCTATAATTCACCCCTCCACTTT. Its translation: CASSLSGGPMGSYNSPLHF.